This entry lists 10 T cell receptor beta chains sequenced from one sample in a study of T cell changes during pregnancy in multiple sclerosis. Profiling relied on immunoSEQ multiplex PCR, and the TCRdb table lists in-frame clones only, not all of them. The repertoire has 40,000 or so clones, 90% of them found once; the top ten carry more than 8.5%. This specimen consisted of CD8+ T cells from peripheral blood mononuclear cells, obtained in the first trimester of pregnancy. The receptors here all came from a female donor with multiple sclerosis, enrolled in a pregnancy study.

CDR3: CASSPDRGIFFEQYF. The CDR3 DNA reads as TGTGCCAGCAGCCCGGACAGGGGGATATTTTTCGAGCAGTACTTC. The chain recombines TRBV11-2 with TRBJ2-7; TRBD1 agrees at 10 bases. Germline loops: CDR1 SGHAT, CDR2 FQNNGV. This CDR3 is 15 amino acids long. V gave up 5 bases and J gave up 6 bases; unmatched junction bases: 10.

The chain couples TRBV7-8 to TRBJ1-5; 9 bases are a match to TRBD1. The CDR3 extends over 17 amino acids. The V segment lost 2 bases and the J segment 2 bases; nucleotides outside the gene matches: 7. CDR1 and CDR2 (germline): SGHVS, FQNEAQ. CDR3 nucleotide sequence: TGTGCCAGCAGCTTATTAGTGGGACAGGGTGGCAATCAGCCCCAGCATTTT. This gives the protein CASSLLVGQGGNQPQHF.

V and J are TRBV2 and TRBJ2-1; TRBD1 is a possible D gene (5 bases). CDR1 and CDR2 from the germline V gene are SNHLY and FYNNEI. Trimming pared 2 bases from V and 4 bases from J, leaving 9 bases between. There are 14 residues in the CDR3. CDR3 nucleotide sequence: TGTGCCAGCAGTGAACCCCCAGGGTACAATGAGCAGTTCTTC. Translated, it gives CASSEPPGYNEQFF. Filled out from reference TRBV2 and TRBJ2-1, the complete variable domain reads EPEVTQTPSHQVTQMGQEVILRCVPISNHLYFYWYRQILGQKVEFLVSFYNNEISEKSEIFDDQFSVERPDGSNFTLKIRSTKLEDSAMYFCASSEPPGYNEQFFGPGTRLTVL.

The chain joins TRBV9 to TRBJ2-1; the match to TRBD2 covers 7 bases. Germline lookup yields CDR1 SGDLS and CDR2 YYNGEE. The CDR3 totals 15 residues. The V segment lost 1 base and the J segment 4 bases; nucleotides outside the gene matches: 5. The CDR3 loop is CASSVWASGYNEQFF. The CDR3 DNA reads as TGTGCCAGCAGCGTATGGGCTAGCGGATACAATGAGCAGTTCTTC.

This clone was seen once. V gene TRBV4-3 combines with J gene TRBJ1-6, with 8 bases fitting TRBD1. V lost 1 base to trimming and J lost 7 bases; unmatched junction nucleotides: 0. Germline V gene sequence: CDR1 LGHNA, CDR2 YSLEER. This CDR3 region has 14 residues. As DNA, the CDR3 is TGCGCCAGCAGCCAAGGACAGGGGAATTCACCCCTCCACTTT. Residues: CASSQGQGNSPLHF.

This clone is a singleton in its sample. The V and J genes are TRBV4-1 and TRBJ2-7; TRBD2 aligns across 8 bases. CDR3 length: 16 amino acids. CDR1 is MGHRA, CDR2 YSYEKL, per germline. Losses at the gene ends were 0 bases for V and 0 bases for J; bases not matched to a gene: 4. The CDR3 DNA follows: TGCGCCAGCAGCCAAGAGTCGCGGGAGGCCTCCTACGAGCAGTACTTC. It yields the protein CASSQESREASYEQYF.

This chain connects TRBV5-1 to TRBJ2-1, with D possibly TRBD2 on 6 matching bases. From germline, CDR1 is SGHRS and CDR2 YFSETQ. The V gene lost 6 bases and the J gene lost 3 bases, with 10 bases spanning the gap. The CDR3 is made up of 13 amino acids. The CDR3 here is CASTLGGYNEQFF. CDR3 bases: TGCGCCAGCACCCTGGGGGGCTACAATGAGCAGTTCTTC.

The chain recombines TRBV25-1 with TRBJ1-2; possibly TRBD1 for D (5 bases). The CDR3 has 12 amino acids. In germline, CDR1 is MGHDK, CDR2 SYGVNS. V was clipped by 8 bases and J by 4 bases, with 11 bases between them. The CDR3 sequence: CASSGGVYGYTF. CDR3 coding DNA: TGTGCCAGCTCTGGGGGGGTCTATGGCTACACCTTC.

This clone showed up just once. The rearrangement uses TRBV4-1 and TRBJ1-5; tentative D call: TRBD1 (5 bases). The germline V gene has CDR1 MGHRA and CDR2 YSYEKL. CDR3 length: 16 amino acids. The ends were cut back, 7 bases at V and 5 bases at J, with 21 bases in the middle. The CDR3 DNA is TGCGCCAGCATATGGGGGGTTAGGCCAGCATATCAGCCCCAGCATTTT. Its protein product is CASIWGVRPAYQPQHF.

This clone appeared a few times. This chain connects TRBV6-6 to TRBJ1-3; 7 bases line up with TRBD1. This CDR3 is built from 14 residues. Per germline, CDR1 MNHNY and CDR2 SVGAGI (reference sequence). V trimming: 5 bases; J trimming: 1 base; junction bases outside the gene matches: 2. The CDR3 reads CASSGTESGNTIYF. CDR3 nucleotide sequence: TGTGCCAGCAGTGGGACAGAATCTGGAAACACCATATATTTT.